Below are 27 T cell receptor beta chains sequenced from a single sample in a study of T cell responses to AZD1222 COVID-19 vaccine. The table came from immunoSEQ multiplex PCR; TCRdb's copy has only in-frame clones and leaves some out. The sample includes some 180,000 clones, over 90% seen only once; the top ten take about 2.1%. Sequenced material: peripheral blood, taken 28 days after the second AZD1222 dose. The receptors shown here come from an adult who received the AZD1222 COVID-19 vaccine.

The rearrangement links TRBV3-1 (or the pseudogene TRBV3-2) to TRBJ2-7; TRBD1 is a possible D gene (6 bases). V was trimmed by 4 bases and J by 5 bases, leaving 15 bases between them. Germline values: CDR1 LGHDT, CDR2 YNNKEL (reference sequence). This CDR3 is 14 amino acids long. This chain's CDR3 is CASSRLMGAHEQYF. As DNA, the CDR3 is TGTGCCAGCAGCCGATTAATGGGGGCCCACGAGCAGTACTTC.

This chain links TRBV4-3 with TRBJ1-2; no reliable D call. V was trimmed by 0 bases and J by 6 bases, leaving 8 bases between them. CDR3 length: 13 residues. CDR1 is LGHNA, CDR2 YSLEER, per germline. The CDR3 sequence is CASSQESGNGYTF. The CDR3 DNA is TGCGCCAGCAGCCAAGAATCCGGGAATGGCTACACCTTC.

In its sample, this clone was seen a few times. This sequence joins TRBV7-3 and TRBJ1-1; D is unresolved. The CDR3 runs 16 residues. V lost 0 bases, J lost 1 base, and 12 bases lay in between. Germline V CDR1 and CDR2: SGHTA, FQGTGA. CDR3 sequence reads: CASSLTEARTNTEAFF. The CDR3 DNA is TGTGCCAGCAGCTTAACGGAGGCCCGTACGAACACTGAAGCTTTCTTT.

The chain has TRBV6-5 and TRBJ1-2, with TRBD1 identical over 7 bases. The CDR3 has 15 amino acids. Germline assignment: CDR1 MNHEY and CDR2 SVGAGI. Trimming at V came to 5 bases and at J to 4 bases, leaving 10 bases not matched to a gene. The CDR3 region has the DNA TGTGCCAGCAGTCGCCCGGGACAGCAGCTCTATGGCTACACCTTC. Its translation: CASSRPGQQLYGYTF.

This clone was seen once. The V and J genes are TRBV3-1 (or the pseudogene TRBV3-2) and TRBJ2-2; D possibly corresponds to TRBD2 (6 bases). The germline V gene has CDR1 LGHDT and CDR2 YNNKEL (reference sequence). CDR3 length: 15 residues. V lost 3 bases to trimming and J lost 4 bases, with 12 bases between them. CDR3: CASSQGLGGTGELFF. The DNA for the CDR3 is TGTGCCAGCAGCCAGGGGTTGGGAGGCACCGGGGAGCTGTTTTTT.

The CDR3 is CASSYRGGHGGYTF. CDR3 nucleotides: TGTGCCAGCAGTTACCGGGGCGGGCATGGTGGCTACACCTTC. V and J are TRBV6-5 and TRBJ1-2, with D tentatively TRBD1 (5 bases). Between the trimmed V and J ends, which lost 2 bases and 7 bases, there was a span of 14 bases. Germline V lookup: CDR1 MNHEY, CDR2 SVGAGI. The CDR3 has 14 amino acids.

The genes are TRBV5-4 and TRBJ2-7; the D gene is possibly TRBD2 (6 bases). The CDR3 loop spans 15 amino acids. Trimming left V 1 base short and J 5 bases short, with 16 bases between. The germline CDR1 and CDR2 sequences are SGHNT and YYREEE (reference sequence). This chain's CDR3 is CASSLTAGPWDEQYF. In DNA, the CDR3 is TGTGCCAGCAGCTTGACGGCGGGGCCGTGGGACGAGCAGTACTTC.

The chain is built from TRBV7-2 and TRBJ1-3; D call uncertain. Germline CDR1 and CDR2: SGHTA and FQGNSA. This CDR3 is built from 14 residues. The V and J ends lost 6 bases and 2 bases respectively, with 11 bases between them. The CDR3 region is CASREEVPGNTIYF. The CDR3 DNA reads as TGTGCCAGCAGAGAAGAAGTACCTGGAAACACCATATATTTT.

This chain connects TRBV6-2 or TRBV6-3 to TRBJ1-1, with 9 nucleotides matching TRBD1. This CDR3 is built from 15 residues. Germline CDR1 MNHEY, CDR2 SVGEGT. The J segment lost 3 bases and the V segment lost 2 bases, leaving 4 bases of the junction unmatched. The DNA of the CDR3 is TGTGCCAGCAGTTACGGGACAGGGTTAGACACTGAAGCTTTCTTT. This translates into CASSYGTGLDTEAFF.

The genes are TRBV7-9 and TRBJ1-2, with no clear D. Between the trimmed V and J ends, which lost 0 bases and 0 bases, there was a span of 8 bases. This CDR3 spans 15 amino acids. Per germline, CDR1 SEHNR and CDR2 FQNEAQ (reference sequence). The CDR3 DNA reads TGTGCCAGCAGCTTAGCCTCCTCTTCTAACTATGGCTACACCTTC. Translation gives CASSLASSSNYGYTF. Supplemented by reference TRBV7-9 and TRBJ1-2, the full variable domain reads DTGVSQNPRHKITKRGQNVTFRCDPISEHNRLYWYRQTLGQGPEFLTYFQNEAQLEKSRLLSDRFSAERPKGSFSTLEIQRTEQGDSAMYLCASSLASSSNYGYTFGSGTRLTVV.

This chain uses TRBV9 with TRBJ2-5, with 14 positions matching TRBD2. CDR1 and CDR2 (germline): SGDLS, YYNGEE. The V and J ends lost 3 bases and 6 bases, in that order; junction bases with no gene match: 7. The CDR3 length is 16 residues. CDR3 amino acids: CASSEGLAGAGKTQYF. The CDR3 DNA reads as TGTGCCAGCAGCGAGGGACTAGCGGGGGCTGGGAAGACCCAGTACTTC.

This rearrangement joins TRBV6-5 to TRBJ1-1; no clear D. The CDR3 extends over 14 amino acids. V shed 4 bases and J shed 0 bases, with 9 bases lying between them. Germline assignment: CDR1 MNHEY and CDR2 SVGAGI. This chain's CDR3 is CASSSATLNTEAFF. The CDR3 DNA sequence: TGTGCCAGCAGTTCCGCTACACTGAACACTGAAGCTTTCTTT.

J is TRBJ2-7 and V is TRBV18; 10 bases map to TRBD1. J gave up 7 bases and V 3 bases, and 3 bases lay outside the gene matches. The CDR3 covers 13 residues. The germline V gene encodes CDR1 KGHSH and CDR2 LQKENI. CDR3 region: CASSPGQGWEQYF. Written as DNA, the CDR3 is TGTGCCAGCTCACCGGGACAGGGGTGGGAGCAGTACTTC.

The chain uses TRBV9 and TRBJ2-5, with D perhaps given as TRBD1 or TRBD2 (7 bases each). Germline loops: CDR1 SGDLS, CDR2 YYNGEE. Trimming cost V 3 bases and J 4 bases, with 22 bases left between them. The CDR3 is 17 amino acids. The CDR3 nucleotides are TGTGCCAGCAGCGCACCTACAGGGAGGGGGCGAGGAGAGACCCAGTACTTC. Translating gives CASSAPTGRGRGETQYF.

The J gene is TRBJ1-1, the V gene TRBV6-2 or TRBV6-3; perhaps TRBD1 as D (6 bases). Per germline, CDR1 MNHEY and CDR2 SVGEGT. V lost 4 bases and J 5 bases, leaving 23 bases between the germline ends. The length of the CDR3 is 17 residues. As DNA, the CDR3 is TGTGCCAGCAGTTCGGCAACGTTCAGGGGTAGGGGGACTGAAGCTTTCTTT. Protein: CASSSATFRGRGTEAFF.

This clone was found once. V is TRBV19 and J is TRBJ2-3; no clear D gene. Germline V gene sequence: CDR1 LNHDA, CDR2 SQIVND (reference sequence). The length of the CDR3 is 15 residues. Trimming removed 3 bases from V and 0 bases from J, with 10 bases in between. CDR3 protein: CASSMIRSSTDTQYF. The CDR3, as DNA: TGTGCCAGTAGTATGATCCGGTCCAGCACAGATACGCAGTATTTT.

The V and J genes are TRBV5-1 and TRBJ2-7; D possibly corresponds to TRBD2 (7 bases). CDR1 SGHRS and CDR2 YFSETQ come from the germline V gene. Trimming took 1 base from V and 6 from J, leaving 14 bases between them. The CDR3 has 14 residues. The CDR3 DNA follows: TGCGCCAGCAGCTTGTTCAGGGAGGGGGGCGAGCAGTACTTC. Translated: CASSLFREGGEQYF.

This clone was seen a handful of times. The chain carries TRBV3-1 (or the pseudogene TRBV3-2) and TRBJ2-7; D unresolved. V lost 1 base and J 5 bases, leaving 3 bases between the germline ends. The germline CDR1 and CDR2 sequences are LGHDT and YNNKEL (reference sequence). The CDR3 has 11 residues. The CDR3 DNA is TGTGCCAGCAGCCAAGTCCACGAGCAGTACTTC. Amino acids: CASSQVHEQYF.

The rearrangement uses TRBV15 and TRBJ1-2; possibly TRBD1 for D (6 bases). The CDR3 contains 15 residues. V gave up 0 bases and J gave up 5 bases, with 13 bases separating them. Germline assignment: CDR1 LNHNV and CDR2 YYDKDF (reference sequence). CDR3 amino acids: CATSRDINRVYGYTF. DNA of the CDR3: TGTGCCACCAGCAGAGATATCAACAGGGTGTATGGCTACACCTTC.

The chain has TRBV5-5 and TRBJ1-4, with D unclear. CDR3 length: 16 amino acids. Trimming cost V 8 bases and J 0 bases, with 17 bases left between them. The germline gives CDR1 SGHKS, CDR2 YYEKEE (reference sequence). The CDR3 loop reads CASTTGSTATNEKLFF. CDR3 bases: TGTGCCAGTACCACGGGGTCAACCGCAACTAATGAAAAACTGTTTTTT.

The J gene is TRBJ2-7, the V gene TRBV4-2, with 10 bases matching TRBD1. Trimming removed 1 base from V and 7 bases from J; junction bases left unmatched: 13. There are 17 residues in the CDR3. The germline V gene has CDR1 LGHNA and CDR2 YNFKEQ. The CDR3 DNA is TGTGCCAGCAGCCAAGGGGGTTCCGGACAGGGGGTGAGGGAGCAGTACTTC. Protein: CASSQGGSGQGVREQYF.

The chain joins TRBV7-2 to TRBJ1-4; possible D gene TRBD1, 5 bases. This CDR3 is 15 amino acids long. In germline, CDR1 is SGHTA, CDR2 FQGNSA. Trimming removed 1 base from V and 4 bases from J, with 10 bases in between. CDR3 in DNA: TGTGCCAGCAGCTTAGGGGGGAGGGTTAATGAAAAACTGTTTTTT. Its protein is CASSLGGRVNEKLFF.

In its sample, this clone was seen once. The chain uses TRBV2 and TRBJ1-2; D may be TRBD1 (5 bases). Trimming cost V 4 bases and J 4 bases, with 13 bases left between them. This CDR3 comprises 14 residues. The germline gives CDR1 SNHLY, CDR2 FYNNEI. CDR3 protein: CASSVGGRAYGYTF. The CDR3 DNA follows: TGTGCCAGCAGTGTCGGGGGACGAGCCTATGGCTACACCTTC.

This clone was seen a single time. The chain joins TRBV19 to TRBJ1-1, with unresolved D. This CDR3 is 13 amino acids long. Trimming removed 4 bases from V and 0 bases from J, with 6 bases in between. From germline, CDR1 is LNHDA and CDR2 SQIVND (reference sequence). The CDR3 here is CASSNVVNTEAFF. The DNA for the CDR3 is TGTGCCAGTAGTAACGTGGTGAACACTGAAGCTTTCTTT.

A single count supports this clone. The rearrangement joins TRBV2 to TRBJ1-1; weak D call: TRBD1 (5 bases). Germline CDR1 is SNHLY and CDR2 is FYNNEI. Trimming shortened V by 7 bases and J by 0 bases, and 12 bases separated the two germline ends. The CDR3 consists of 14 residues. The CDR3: CASKGDNMNTEAFF. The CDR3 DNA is TGTGCCAGCAAAGGGGATAACATGAACACTGAAGCTTTCTTT.

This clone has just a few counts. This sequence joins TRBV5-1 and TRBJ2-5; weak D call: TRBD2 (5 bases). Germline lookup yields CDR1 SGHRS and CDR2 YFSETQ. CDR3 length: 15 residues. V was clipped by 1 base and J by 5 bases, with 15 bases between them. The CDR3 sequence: CASSLTLGGGETQYF. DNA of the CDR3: TGCGCCAGCAGCTTGACCCTCGGCGGCGGGGAGACCCAGTACTTC.

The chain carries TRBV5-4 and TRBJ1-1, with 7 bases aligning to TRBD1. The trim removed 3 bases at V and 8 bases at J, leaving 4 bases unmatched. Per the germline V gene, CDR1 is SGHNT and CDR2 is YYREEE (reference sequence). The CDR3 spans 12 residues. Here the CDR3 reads CASSSQGTEAFF. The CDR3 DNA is TGTGCCAGCAGCTCACAGGGGACCGAAGCTTTCTTT.